Sequencing of this TCR beta chain was carried out in a study of beta chain features in type 1 diabetes (dated by TCRdb to 2017 to 2018). Turning to the overall study: Mean age, gender distribution, total cell number and subset yield did not differ between patients and healthy donors. In the study, TCRB repertoires of sorted circulating CD4+ T cell subsets from recently diagnosed type 1 diabetes patients were compared with those of matched healthy donors. A total of under 120,000,000 sorted cells were examined across all samples, and RNA yield correlated strongly with the number of cells per subset. Whereas all 30 or so donors provided naive and central memory subsets, regulatory and stem cell-like memory subsets were isolated from just 8 patients and about eight healthy donors.

The entire amount of isolated RNA was reverse transcribed using the High Capacity cDNA Reverse Transcription Kit, so the sequenced TCRB transcripts were expressed ones. Deep immunoSEQ sequencing was performed on naive, central memory and regulatory T cell samples, with an average of approximately 4 million total reads per sample. Sorted cells were lysed in RLT buffer, and RNA was extracted using DNase-treated RNeasy Micro or Mini kits according to cell number. Each cell subset was processed on its own to prevent cross-contamination, while patient and healthy donor samples were processed together. Using the immunoSEQ multiplex PCR, TCRB sequences were amplified from cDNA into 87-bp fragments spanning the CDR3 region. Amplicons were sequenced on the Illumina HiSeq platform. On the authors' methods: PCR bias was computationally corrected using synthetic template baselines, reads within Hamming distance 2 were collapsed, and singletons that could not be merged were discarded. Reads were aligned to IMGT to assign V, D and J genes, CDR3 length, and insertions or deletions at six rearrangement sites. Within each subset, clonotype counts were normalized to the number of sorted cells before true diversity and Gini coefficients were calculated with the tcR R package. The overlap coefficient, calculated on TCRB nucleotide sequences, was used to quantify repertoire sharing. The clones in this table, taken by TCRdb from immuneACCESS, are in-frame only. Not every clone is retained; where verified, under half of the shortfall comes from an unresolved V gene, and the cause of the rest is unknown. V and J calls and clone size are given by that table; D and trimming were obtained from the DNA. Counted in this sample were 150,000 to 200,000 clones; approximately 8.7% of them appeared once. Of the sample, under 0.75% is held by the ten largest clones.

Including cysteine and phenylalanine, the CDR3 has 15 amino acids. Only the CDR3 region is kept as DNA, spanning 45 bases read in frame from base 1. Trimmed from V: 3 bases; trimmed from J: 0 bases; junction bases lacking a gene match: 0. CDR1 is given as KGHSH and CDR2 as LQKENI, both from the germline V gene. Each donor gave one peripheral blood draw, averaging around 0.11 L, which was collected into heparinised tubes. A BD FACSAria II and a panel including CD45RO, CCR7, CD25, CD127, CD95 and CD27 were used to sort naive, central memory, regulatory and stem cell-like memory CD4+ T cells. All sorted populations exceeded 95% purity. PBMCs were separated immediately by Lymphoprep density gradient centrifugation and were stained directly, without being cultured. To minimize batch effects, samples were stained and sorted in pairs, one healthy donor with one patient per experiment. General study outcomes and caveats: PCR might favor shorter templates, but patient and control samples were amplified and corrected together, so any skew would affect both groups equally. Fewer insertions and more nucleotide deletions at VDJ recombination sites were observed in patients with type 1 diabetes, implying thymic rearrangement abnormalities. Naive, central memory and regulatory TCRB repertoires appeared more similar among patients than among healthy donors. Because small numbers of individuals were included in the HLA sub-analyses, any influence of HLA type on TCRB rearrangement was left unresolved. Because cDNA was sequenced instead of genomic DNA, activated cells with high expression could be over-represented, although the groups did not differ in activation or CD3 levels. Type 1 diabetes patients showed a moderate but significant shortening of TCRB CDR3 length in all four CD4+ subsets.

This clone was picked up a small number of times. Its cognate antigen has yet to be identified. Per-base quality was not reported, and no clone a single base away is much larger than it. The material sequenced was central memory CD4+ T cells from blood. Rearrangement joined TRBV18 to TRBJ2-1; 9 bases in the middle match TRBD2. The sequence was obtained from a woman between 25 and 40 years old with type 1 diabetes. The encoded CDR3 is CASSPGLASYNEQFF. The DNA sequence follows: TGTGCCAGCTCACCGGGACTAGCCTCCTACAATGAGCAGTTCTTC.